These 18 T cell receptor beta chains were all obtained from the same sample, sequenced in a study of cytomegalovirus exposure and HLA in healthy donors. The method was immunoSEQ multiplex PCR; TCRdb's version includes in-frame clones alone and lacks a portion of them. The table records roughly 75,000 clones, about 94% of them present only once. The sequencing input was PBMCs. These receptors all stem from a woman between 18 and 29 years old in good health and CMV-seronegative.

In nucleotides, the CDR3 is TGTGCCAGCTCCAGAACAGGGGGCAACGCGGGCTACACCTTC. Translated: CASSRTGGNAGYTF. This chain uses TRBV19 with TRBJ1-2; 9 bases agree with TRBD1. CDR3 length: 14 residues. The V segment lost 9 bases and the J segment 8 bases; nucleotides outside the gene matches: 13. The V gene's germline CDR1 is LNHDA and CDR2 SQIVND (reference sequence).

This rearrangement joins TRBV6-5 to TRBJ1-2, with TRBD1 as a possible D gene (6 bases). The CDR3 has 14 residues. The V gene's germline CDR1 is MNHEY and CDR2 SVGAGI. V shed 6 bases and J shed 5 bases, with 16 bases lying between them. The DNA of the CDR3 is TGTGCCAGCAGGTTGCAGGGGATTGGTTATGGCTACACCTTC. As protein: CASRLQGIGYGYTF.

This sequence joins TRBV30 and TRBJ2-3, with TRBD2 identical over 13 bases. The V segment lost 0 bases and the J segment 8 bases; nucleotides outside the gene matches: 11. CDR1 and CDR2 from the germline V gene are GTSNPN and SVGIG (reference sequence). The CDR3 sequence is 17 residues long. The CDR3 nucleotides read TGTGCCTGGAGTGTACTGTGGACTAGCGGGAGTCCCAGTACGCAGTATTTT. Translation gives CAWSVLWTSGSPSTQYF.

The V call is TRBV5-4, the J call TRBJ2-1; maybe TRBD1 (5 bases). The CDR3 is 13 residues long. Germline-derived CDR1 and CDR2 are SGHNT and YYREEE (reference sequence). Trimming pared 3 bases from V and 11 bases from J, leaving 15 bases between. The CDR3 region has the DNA TGTGCCAGCAGCTCCTTCGACAGAGAGAAGCAGTTCTTC. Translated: CASSSFDREKQFF.

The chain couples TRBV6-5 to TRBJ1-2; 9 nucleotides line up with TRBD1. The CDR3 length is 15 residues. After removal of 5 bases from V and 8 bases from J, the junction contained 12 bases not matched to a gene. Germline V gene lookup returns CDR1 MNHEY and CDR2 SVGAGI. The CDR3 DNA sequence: TGTGCCAGCAGTCTTAGGGACAGGGTATTAGAGGGCTACACCTTC. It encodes CASSLRDRVLEGYTF.

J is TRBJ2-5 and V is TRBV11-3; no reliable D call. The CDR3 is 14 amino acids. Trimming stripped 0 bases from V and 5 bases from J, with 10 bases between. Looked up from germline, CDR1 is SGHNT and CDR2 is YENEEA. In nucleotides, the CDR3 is TGTGCCAGCAGCTTAGATTTACCTCGGGAGACCCAGTACTTC. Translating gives CASSLDLPRETQYF.

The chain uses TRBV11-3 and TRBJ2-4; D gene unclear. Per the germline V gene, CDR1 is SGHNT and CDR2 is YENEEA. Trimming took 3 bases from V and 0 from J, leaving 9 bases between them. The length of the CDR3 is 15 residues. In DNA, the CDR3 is TGTGCCAGCAGCTTGCGAGGCGAAGCCAAAAACATTCAGTACTTC. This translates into CASSLRGEAKNIQYF.

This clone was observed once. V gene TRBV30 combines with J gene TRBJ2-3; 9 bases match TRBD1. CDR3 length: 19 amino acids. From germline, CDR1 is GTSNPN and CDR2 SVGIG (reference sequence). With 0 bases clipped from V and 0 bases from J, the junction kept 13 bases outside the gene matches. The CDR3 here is CAWSVHRGRIYSSTDTQYF. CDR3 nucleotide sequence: TGTGCCTGGAGTGTTCACAGGGGGCGGATTTATTCTAGCACAGATACGCAGTATTTT.

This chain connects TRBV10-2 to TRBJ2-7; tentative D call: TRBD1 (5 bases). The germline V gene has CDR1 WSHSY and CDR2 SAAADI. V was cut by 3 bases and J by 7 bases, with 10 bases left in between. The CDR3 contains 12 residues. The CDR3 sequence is CASSDRAWEQYF. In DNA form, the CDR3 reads TGCGCCAGCAGTGACAGGGCTTGGGAGCAGTACTTC.

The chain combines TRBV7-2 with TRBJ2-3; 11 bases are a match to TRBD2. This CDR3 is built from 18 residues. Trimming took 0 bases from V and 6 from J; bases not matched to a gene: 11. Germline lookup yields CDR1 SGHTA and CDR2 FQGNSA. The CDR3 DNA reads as TGTGCCAGCAGCTTAGCTCCCAAACTAGCGGGAGTTTACGATACGCAGTATTTT. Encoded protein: CASSLAPKLAGVYDTQYF.

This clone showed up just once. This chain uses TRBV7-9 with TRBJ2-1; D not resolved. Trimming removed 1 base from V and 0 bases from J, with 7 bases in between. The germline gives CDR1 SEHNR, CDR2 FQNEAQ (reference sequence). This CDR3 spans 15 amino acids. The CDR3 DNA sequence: TGTGCCAGCAGCTTAGGTTGGAGCTCCTACAATGAGCAGTTCTTC. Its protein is CASSLGWSSYNEQFF. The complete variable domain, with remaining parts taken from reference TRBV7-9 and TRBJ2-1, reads DTGVSQNPRHKITKRGQNVTFRCDPISEHNRLYWYRQTLGQGPEFLTYFQNEAQLEKSRLLSDRFSAERPKGSFSTLEIQRTEQGDSAMYLCASSLGWSSYNEQFFGPGTRLTVL.

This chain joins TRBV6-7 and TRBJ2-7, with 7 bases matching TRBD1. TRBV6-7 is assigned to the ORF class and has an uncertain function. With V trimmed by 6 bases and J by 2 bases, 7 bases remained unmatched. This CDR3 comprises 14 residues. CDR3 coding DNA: TGTGCCAGCAGACGTACCGACAGGGCCTACGAGCAGTACTTC. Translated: CASRRTDRAYEQYF.

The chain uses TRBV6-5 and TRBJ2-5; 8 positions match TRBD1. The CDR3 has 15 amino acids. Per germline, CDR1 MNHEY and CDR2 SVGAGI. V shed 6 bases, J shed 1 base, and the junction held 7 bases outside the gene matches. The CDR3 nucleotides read TGTGCCAGCAGCATACGAGGGACAGGCCAAGAGACCCAGTACTTC. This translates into CASSIRGTGQETQYF.

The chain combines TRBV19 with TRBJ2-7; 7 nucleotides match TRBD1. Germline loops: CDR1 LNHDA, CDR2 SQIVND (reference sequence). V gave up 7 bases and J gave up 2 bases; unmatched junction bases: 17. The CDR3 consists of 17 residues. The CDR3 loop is CASTDRRAPTAPYEQYF. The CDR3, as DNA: TGTGCCAGTACGGACAGGCGGGCCCCCACCGCACCCTACGAGCAGTACTTC.

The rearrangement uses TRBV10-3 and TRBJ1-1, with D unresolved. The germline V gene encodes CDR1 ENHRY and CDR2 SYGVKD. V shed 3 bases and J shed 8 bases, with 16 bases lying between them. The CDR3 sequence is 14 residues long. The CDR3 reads CAISEATSSPEAFF. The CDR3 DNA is TGTGCCATCAGTGAAGCCACTTCGTCACCCGAAGCTTTCTTT.

CDR3 loop: CAITAGGAGTTDTQYF. The CDR3 DNA reads as TGTGCCATCACCGCCGGTGGAGCGGGCACCACAGATACGCAGTATTTT. The J gene is TRBJ2-3, the V gene TRBV10-3, with D perhaps matching TRBD2 (6 bases). The CDR3 is 16 amino acids. CDR1 is ENHRY, CDR2 SYGVKD, per germline. Between the trimmed V and J ends, which lost 7 bases and 2 bases, there was a span of 19 bases.

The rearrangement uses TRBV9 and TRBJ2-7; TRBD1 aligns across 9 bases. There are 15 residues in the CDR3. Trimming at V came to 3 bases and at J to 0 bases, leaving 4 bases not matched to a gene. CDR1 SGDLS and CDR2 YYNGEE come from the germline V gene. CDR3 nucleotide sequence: TGTGCCAGCAGCGGCCGGGACAGGGACTCCTACGAGCAGTACTTC. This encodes CASSGRDRDSYEQYF. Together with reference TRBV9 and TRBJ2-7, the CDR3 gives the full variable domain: DSGVTQTPKHLITATGQRVTLRCSPRSGDLSVYWYQQSLDQGLQFLIQYYNGEERAKGNILERFSAQQFPDLHSELNLSSLELGDSALYFCASSGRDRDSYEQYFGPGTRLTVT.

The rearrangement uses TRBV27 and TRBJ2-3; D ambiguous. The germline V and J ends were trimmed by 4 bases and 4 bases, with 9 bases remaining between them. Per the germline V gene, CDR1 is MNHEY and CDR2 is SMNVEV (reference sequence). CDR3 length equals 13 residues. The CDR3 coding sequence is TGTGCCAGCAGTTATGTCCTTTCAGATACGCAGTATTTT. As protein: CASSYVLSDTQYF.